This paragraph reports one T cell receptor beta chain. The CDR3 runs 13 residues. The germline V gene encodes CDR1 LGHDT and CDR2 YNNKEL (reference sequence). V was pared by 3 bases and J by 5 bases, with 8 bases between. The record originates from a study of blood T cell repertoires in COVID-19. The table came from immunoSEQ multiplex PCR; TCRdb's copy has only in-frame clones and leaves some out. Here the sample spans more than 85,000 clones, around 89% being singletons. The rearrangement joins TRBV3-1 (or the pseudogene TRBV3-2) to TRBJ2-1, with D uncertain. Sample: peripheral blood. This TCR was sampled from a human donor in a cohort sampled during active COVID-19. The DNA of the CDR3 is TGTGCCAGCAGCCAGTCACTAAACAATGAGCAGTTCTTC. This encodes CASSQSLNNEQFF.